This T cell receptor beta chain was sequenced during a study of blood T cell repertoires in COVID-19. J lost 0 bases, V lost 6 bases, and 3 bases had no gene match. The CDR3 sequence is 15 residues long. CDR1 and CDR2 from the germline V gene are MDHEN and SYDVKM. Method: immunoSEQ multiplex PCR; TCRdb's copy keeps in-frame clones and lacks some. Seen here are some 150,000 clones, approximately 80% observed once, and the top ten hold roughly 13%. The TCR sequence derives from a man aged 60 to 75 with active or convalescent COVID-19. This chain links TRBV28 with TRBJ2-1, with TRBD1 identical over 9 bases. Sequencing was done on a sample of peripheral blood. The CDR3 DNA is TGTGCCAGCAGGACGGGACAGGGCTCCTACAATGAGCAGTTCTTC. It encodes CASRTGQGSYNEQFF.